This T cell receptor beta chain was captured by sequencing in a study of blood T cells in healthy people across ages. The use of a sample-barcoded 5' primer and a J-beta primer mix characterized a second PCR of about 7 to 12 cycles. TCRdb ran MiXCR on the 5' RACE reads and lists one entry per CDR3 protein. The sample shows around 1,900,000 distinct CDR3 sequences, 39% of them seen only once. With 6 bases clipped from V and 8 bases from J, the junction kept 4 bases outside the gene matches. The V gene's germline CDR1 is ENHRY and CDR2 SYGVKD. The CDR3 contains 12 residues. Each donor had around 9.8 milliliters of peripheral blood drawn. Details on this clonotype: Just one base apart from a much larger clone, this may be a read error.

The specimen sequenced was blood. The chain is built from TRBV10-3 and TRBJ1-2; 9 bases agree with TRBD1. The clonotype originates from a human donor in good health. The CDR3 DNA sequence: TGTGCCATCAGCCGGACAGGGGACGGCTACACCTTC. It codes for CAISRTGDGYTF.